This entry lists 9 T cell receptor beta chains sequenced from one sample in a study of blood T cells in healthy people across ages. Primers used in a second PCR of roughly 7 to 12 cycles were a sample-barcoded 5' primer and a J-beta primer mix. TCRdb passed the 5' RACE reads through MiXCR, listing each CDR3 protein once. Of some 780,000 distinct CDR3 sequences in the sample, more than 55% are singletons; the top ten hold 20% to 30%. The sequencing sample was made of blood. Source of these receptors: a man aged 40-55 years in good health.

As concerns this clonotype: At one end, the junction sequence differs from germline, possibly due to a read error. In DNA form, the CDR3 reads TGCGCCACCAGTGAACGGGGTAGAACCAACGGCTACACCTTC. It encodes CATSERGRTNGYTF. J is TRBJ1-2 and V is TRBV24-1, with unresolved D. This CDR3 region has 14 residues. Germline assignment: CDR1 KGHDR and CDR2 SFDVKD.

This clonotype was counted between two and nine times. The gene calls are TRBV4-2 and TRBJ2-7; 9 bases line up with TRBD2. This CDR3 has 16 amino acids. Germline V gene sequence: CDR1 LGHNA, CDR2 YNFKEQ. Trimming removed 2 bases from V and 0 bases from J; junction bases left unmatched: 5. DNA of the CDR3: TGTGCCAGCAGCCAACCGGGACTAGCTCTCTCCTACGAGCAGTACTTC. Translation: CASSQPGLALSYEQYF.

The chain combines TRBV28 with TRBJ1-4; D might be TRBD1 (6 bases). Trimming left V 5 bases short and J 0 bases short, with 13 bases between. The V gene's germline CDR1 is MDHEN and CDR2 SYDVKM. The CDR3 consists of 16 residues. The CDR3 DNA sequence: TGTGCCAGCAGTCTCGGACAGCCTACAACTAATGAAAAACTGTTTTTT. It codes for CASSLGQPTTNEKLFF.

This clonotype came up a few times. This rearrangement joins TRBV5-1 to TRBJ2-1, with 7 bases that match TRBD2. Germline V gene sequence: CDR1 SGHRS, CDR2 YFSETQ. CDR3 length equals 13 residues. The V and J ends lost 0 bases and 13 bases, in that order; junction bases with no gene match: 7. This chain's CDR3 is CASSLAGRQGQFF. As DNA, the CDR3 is TGCGCCAGCAGCTTGGCCGGGAGGCAGGGCCAGTTCTTC.

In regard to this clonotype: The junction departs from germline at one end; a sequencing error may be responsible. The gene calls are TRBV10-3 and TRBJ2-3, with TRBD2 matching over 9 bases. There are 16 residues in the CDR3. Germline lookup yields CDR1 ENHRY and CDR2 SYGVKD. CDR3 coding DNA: TGTGCCATCAGCTTAGCGGGAGTAGAGAGGACAGTTACGCAGTATTTT. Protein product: CAISLAGVERTVTQYF.

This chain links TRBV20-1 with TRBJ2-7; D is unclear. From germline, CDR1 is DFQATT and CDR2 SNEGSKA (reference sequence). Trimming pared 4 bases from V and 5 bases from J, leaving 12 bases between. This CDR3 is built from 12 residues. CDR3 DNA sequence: TGCAGTGCTACGAAAGTGTCCGACGAGCAGTACTTC. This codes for CSATKVSDEQYF.

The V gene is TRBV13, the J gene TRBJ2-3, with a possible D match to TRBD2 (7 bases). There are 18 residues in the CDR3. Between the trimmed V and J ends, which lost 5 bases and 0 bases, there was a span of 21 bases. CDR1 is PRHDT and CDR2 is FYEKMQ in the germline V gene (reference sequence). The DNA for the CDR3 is TGTGCCAGCAGCGGCCAAGGGGGGGCAGGAGAAAGCACAGATACGCAGTATTTT. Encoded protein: CASSGQGGAGESTDTQYF.

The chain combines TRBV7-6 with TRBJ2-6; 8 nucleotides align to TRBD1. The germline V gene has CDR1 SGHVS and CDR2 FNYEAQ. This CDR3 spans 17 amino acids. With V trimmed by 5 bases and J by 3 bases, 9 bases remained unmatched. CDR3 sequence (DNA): TGTGCCAGCAGCGCGGACAGGGAAACAAGTGGGGCCAACGTCCTGACTTTC. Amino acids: CASSADRETSGANVLTF.

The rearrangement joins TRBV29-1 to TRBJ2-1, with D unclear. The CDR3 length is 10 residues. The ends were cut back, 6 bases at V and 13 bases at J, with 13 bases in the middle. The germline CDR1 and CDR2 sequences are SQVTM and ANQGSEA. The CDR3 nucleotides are TGCAGCGTGGAATCAGAGACCCAGTTCTTC. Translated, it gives CSVESETQFF.